One sample yielded the 8 T cell receptor beta chains listed below, sequenced in a study of blood T cell repertoires in COVID-19. Only in-frame clones appear in the TCRdb table, and some are missing; sequencing was by immunoSEQ multiplex PCR. The data hold around 100,000 clones, with around 87% observed a single time. Input material: peripheral blood. These receptors were taken from a human donor in a cohort sampled during active COVID-19.

The gene calls are TRBV7-9 and TRBJ1-1; a weak D match, TRBD1 (6 bases). V lost 7 bases and J 5 bases, leaving 17 bases between the germline ends. The CDR3 consists of 14 residues. In germline, CDR1 is SEHNR, CDR2 FQNEAQ (reference sequence). The CDR3 region is CASTHDWGRTEAFF. CDR3 bases: TGTGCCAGCACCCATGATTGGGGGCGGACTGAAGCTTTCTTT.

This clone has just a few counts. The chain has TRBV7-9 and TRBJ2-7; a weak D match, TRBD1 (6 bases). The germline gives CDR1 SEHNR, CDR2 FQNEAQ (reference sequence). With 4 bases removed from V and 0 bases from J, the gap between germline ends came to 16 bases. The CDR3 length is 16 residues. CDR3 DNA sequence: TGTGCCAGCAGCTCCCGAGACCGGGACAACTCCTACGAGCAGTACTTC. This sequence encodes CASSSRDRDNSYEQYF.

The DNA of the CDR3 is TGTGCCAGAGAGGACAGCTCTGGGGCCAACGTCCTGACTTTC. Translated, it gives CAREDSSGANVLTF. V is TRBV7-9 and J is TRBJ2-6; D may be TRBD1 (6 bases). Germline CDR1 SEHNR, CDR2 FQNEAQ (reference sequence). The CDR3 has 14 residues. Trimming shortened V by 9 bases and J by 0 bases, and 9 bases separated the two germline ends.

This clone appeared a few times. The chain couples TRBV9 to TRBJ2-1, with 10 bases aligning to TRBD2. There are 15 residues in the CDR3. J was trimmed by 5 bases and V by 5 bases; bases with no gene match: 7. Germline V gene sequence: CDR1 SGDLS, CDR2 YYNGEE. In DNA form, the CDR3 reads TGTGCCAGCAGAACTGGACTAGCGGAAAACAATGAGCAGTTCTTC. As protein: CASRTGLAENNEQFF.

The V gene is TRBV6-5, the J gene TRBJ1-5; D call uncertain. V lost 2 bases and J 5 bases, leaving 10 bases between the germline ends. The CDR3 totals 14 residues. Germline values: CDR1 MNHEY, CDR2 SVGAGI. CDR3 nucleotides: TGTGCCAGCAGTTACAAAGGCGGGCATCAGCCCCAGCATTTT. It translates to CASSYKGGHQPQHF.

The V gene is TRBV6-5, the J gene TRBJ2-1; D may be TRBD1 (5 bases). There are 15 residues in the CDR3. The V gene lost 6 bases and the J gene lost 4 bases, with 16 bases spanning the gap. Germline CDR1 is MNHEY and CDR2 is SVGAGI. DNA of the CDR3: TGTGCCAGCAGGGGGCCCGGACGTACTTACAATGAGCAGTTCTTC. It encodes CASRGPGRTYNEQFF.

The chain links TRBV5-6 to TRBJ2-3, with TRBD1 matching 12 bases. This CDR3 spans 15 amino acids. The ends lost 3 bases at V and 3 bases at J; junction bases unmatched: 2. Germline-derived CDR1 and CDR2 are SGHDT and YYEEEE. For the CDR3, the DNA is TGTGCCAGCAGCTGGGGACAGGGGGCTACAGATACGCAGTATTTT. Its protein is CASSWGQGATDTQYF.

This chain uses TRBV19 with TRBJ1-1, with D possibly TRBD1 on 5 matching bases. The CDR3 is 15 residues long. V lost 6 bases and J 1 base, leaving 15 bases between the germline ends. CDR1 and CDR2 (germline): LNHDA, SQIVND (reference sequence). This CDR3 reads CASRTAGRGNTEAFF. Here the CDR3 DNA reads TGTGCCAGTAGGACCGCGGGACGAGGGAACACTGAAGCTTTCTTT. Together with reference TRBV19 and TRBJ1-1, the CDR3 gives the full variable domain: DGGITQSPKYLFRKEGQNVTLSCEQNLNHDAMYWYRQDPGQGLRLIYYSQIVNDFQKGDIAEGYSVSREKKESFPLTVTSAQKNPTAFYLCASRTAGRGNTEAFFGQGTRLTVV.